The clone carrying this TCR beta chain was recorded once. Its antigen is unidentified. Produced via immunoSEQ multiplex PCR; TCRdb's table is partial and in-frame only. Of roughly 150,000 clones listed, around 88% were seen once; the top ten hold around 1%. The entry originates in a study of T cell responses to AZD1222 COVID-19 vaccine. Broader study findings: A reported finding is that nearly half of spike-specific TCRs target unmutated variant regions.

The CDR3 runs to 14 residues. CDR1 is MNHNY and CDR2 is SVGAGI in the germline V gene (reference sequence). V was cut by 8 bases and J by 4 bases, with 17 bases left in between. The chain carries TRBV6-6 and TRBJ1-2, with D tentatively TRBD1 (5 bases). This material consisted of peripheral blood, taken 28 days after the second AZD1222 dose. This clonotype originated in an adult who received the AZD1222 COVID-19 vaccine. This CDR3 is CASLRGAGGYGYTF. The CDR3 DNA follows: TGTGCCAGCTTAAGGGGCGCGGGGGGCTATGGCTACACCTTC.